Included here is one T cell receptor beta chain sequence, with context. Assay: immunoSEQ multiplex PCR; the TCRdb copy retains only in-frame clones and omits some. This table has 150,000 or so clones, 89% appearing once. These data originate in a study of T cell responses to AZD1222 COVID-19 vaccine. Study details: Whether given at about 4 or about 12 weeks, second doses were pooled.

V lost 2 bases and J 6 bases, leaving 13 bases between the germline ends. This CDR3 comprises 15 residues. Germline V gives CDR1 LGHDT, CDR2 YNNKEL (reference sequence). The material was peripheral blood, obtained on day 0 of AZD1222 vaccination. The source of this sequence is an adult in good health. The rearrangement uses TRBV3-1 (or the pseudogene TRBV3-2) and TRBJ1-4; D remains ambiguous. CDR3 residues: CASSQLVVRHEKLFF. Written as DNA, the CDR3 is TGTGCCAGCAGCCAACTAGTGGTTCGGCATGAAAAACTGTTTTTT.